This T cell receptor (beta chain) was observed in a study of regulatory T cells in long-lasting Graves disease (dated by TCRdb to about 2021). About the study as a whole: Persistent Graves' disease was defined as antithyroid drug treatment for over 5 years with persistently positive TSH receptor autoantibodies. A total of around 35 samples underwent TCR sequencing, from roughly 13 patients with persistent Graves' disease and some 20 patients with newly diagnosed Graves' disease. Patients with persistent Graves' disease were compared with patients with newly diagnosed Graves' disease using TCR sequencing and RNA sequencing of peripheral blood. Antithyroid drugs had been taken for approximately 9.7 years on average by persistent Graves' disease patients in the clinical cohort. The study took place in China and was registered as a clinical trial. The full study reports these points: As a limitation, the authors acknowledged that the small sample size may reduce accuracy. The study examined only peripheral blood because the primary lesion, thyroid tissue, could not be accessed. A larger number of public clonotypes was shared among persistent patients (approximately 2,500) than among newly diagnosed patients (around 970). Only the TCR beta chain was sequenced and analyzed. Compared with newly diagnosed patients, patients with persistent Graves' disease had lower TCR Shannon entropy and fewer highly expanded clones, which suggests clonal expansion. TRBV28, TRBJ1-2 and TRBJ2-5 were preferentially used in persistent disease, while TRBV20-1 and TRBJ2-1 were favored in newly diagnosed disease.

Libraries were prepared through multiplex PCR. TCRdb shows the sequencer as Illumina HiSeq 4000. iRepertoire HTBI primers and Arm-PCR amplification of CDR3 regions were used to construct TCR beta libraries. Gel purification was performed on PCR products prior to sequencing. Under the source paper's analysis protocol: Across samples, around 58 TRBV and 15 or so TRBJ segments were identified and used for gene usage analysis of CDR3 amino acid clonotypes. COPE and FqMerger were used to merge the filtered high-quality paired reads into contigs. BLAST was used to align contigs to IMGT TRBV, TRBD and TRBJ reference genes, and CDR3 was defined according to IMGT. Any clonotype with a frequency above 0.1% was counted as a highly expanded clone. Repertoire diversity was measured by Shannon entropy, and V-J evenness by the Gini coefficient. Clonotypes shared by more than one individual were considered public. The raw public reads went through TCRdb reprocessing: fastp at Q25, MiXCR clone calling, in-frame beta chains kept. Duplicate CDR3 protein sequences are folded into a single record with the most common DNA and genes. TCRdb's processing, not the authors' own work, is the source of the V and J calls. Across this sample there are around 460,000 distinct CDR3 sequences, with 20% to 25% seen only once. The ten largest clones capture 13% of the sample.

The CDR3 numbers 14 residues from cysteine through phenylalanine. The kept DNA is CDR3 alone, 42 bases in frame from the first base. The V and J ends are trimmed by 6 bases and 6 bases, leaving 16 bases between them. Looking up the germline V gene yields CDR1 SGHRS and CDR2 YFSETQ. What the time point label conveys for this sample: persistent/refractory GD, antithyroid drugs over 5 years with positive TRAb. For both TCR sequencing and RNA sequencing, RNA was extracted from PBMCs in TRIzol. Graves' disease was diagnosed according to American Thyroid Association guidelines. Patients were recruited from an endocrinology department in Xi'an, China. Each patient gave approximately 9.7 milliliters of peripheral blood, collected in an EDTA anticoagulant tube. Ficoll Paque Plus density gradient separation was used to isolate PBMCs, and no further T cell sorting was performed. An Agilent 2100 Bioanalyzer and agarose gel were used to check RNA quality, while a NanoDrop 2000 measured RNA concentration.

In its sample, this clonotype was seen many times. Its antigen is not yet known. No base qualities exist here, and no much larger clone lies one base off it. The rearranged segments are TRBV5-1 and TRBJ2-4; the D gene is perhaps TRBD1, from 5 matching bases. This receptor was obtained from a female donor with Graves disease. This specimen consisted of peripheral blood mononuclear cells (PBMCs), obtained when the disease was refractory, from a patient treated with antithyroid drugs. For the CDR3, the sequence is CASTGRTPANIQYF. Here is the DNA: TGCGCCAGCACCGGTAGGACACCCGCAAACATTCAGTACTTC.